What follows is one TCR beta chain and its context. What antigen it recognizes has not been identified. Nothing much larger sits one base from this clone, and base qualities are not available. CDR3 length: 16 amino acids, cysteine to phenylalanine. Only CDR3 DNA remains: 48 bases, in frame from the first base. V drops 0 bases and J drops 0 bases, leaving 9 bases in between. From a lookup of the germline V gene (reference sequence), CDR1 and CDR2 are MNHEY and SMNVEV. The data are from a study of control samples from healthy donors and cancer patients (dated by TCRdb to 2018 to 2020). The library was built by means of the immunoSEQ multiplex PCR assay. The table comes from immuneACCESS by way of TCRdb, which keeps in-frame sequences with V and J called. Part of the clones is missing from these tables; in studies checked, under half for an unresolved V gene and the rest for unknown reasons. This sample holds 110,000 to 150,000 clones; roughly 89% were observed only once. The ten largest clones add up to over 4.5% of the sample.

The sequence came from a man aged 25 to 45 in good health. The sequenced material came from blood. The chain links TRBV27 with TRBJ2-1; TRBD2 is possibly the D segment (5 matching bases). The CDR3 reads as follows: CASSLSSGSSYNEQFF. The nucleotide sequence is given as TGTGCCAGCAGTTTATCGAGCGGTAGCTCCTACAATGAGCAGTTCTTC.